This T cell receptor (beta chain) appears in the sequencing data of a study of T cell responses to AZD1222 COVID-19 vaccine. The wider study: Researchers grouped second doses given at about 4 or about 12 weeks into one pool.

Comment on this clone: Its antigen remains unknown.

Study-wide results and caveats: Targets within unmutated variant regions were reportedly found for nearly half of spike-specific TCRs. Donors skewed white British and female; clonal diversity was possibly underestimated. Just a handful of people given AZD1222 tested seropositive at baseline.

The CDR3 runs 13 residues. V lost 4 bases and J 7 bases, leaving 8 bases between the germline ends. Germline V lookup: CDR1 SGHAT, CDR2 FQNNGV. Clones were sequenced by immunoSEQ multiplex PCR, and TCRdb holds only the in-frame ones, with some missing. Of around 100,000 clones in the sample, around nine tenths were seen once. The chain recombines TRBV11-2 with TRBJ1-6, with D hard to call. Sequencing was performed on peripheral blood, taken on day 0 of AZD1222 vaccination. The origin of this receptor is an adult in good health. The CDR3 DNA is TGTGCCAGCAGCTCCTATAAGAATTCACCCCTCCACTTT. Translated: CASSSYKNSPLHF. The whole variable domain, filled in from reference TRBV11-2 and TRBJ1-6, reads EAGVAQSPRYKIIEKRQSVAFWCNPISGHATLYWYQQILGQGPKLLIQFQNNGVVDDSQLPKDRFSAERLKGVDSTLKIQPAKLEDSAVYLCASSSYKNSPLHFGNGTRLTVT.